The rows below give T cell receptor beta chains drawn from one sample of a study of blood T cells in healthy people across ages. Each CDR3 protein is one row after TCRdb ran MiXCR on the 5' RACE reads. The table includes roughly 1,300,000 distinct CDR3 sequences, roughly 60% detected once. Sequencing was done on a sample of blood. The receptors shown here come from a man in his late teens or twenties in good health. Both conserved end residues are part of each CDR3. D genes are given only for firm matches. Clone size appears in some rows only: once, few, many, or a class for an expanded clone.

>TRBV10-3|.|.|TRBJ1-1
CAISGNRGDTEAFF
TGTGCCATCAGTGGGAACCGAGGGGACACTGAAGCTTTCTTT
>TRBV9|TRBD1|few|TRBJ1-1
CASSTGTAQMNTEAFF
TGTGCCAGCAGCACGGGGACAGCTCAAATGAACACTGAAGCTTTCTTT
>TRBV14|.|few|TRBJ2-1
CASSQGDAGYHNEQFF
TGTGCCAGCAGCCAAGGTGATGCGGGGTACCACAATGAGCAGTTCTTC
>TRBV12-5|.|.|TRBJ2-3
CASGPPDPSEDTQYF
TGTGCTAGTGGTCCACCGGACCCGTCAGAAGATACGCAGTATTTT
>TRBV29-1|TRBD2|.|TRBJ2-5
CSVEDPRLAGEEETQYF
TGCAGCGTTGAAGACCCCCGGCTAGCGGGGGAAGAAGAGACCCAGTACTTC
>TRBV12-3/TRBV12-4|.|.|TRBJ1-1
CASSFGPTEAFF
TGTGCCAGCAGTTTCGGGCCAACTGAAGCTTTCTTT
>TRBV6-1|.|once|TRBJ2-3
CASIVLHPDTDTQYF
TGTGCCAGCATCGTTCTCCATCCGGACACAGATACGCAGTATTTT
>TRBV12-3/TRBV12-4|.|.|TRBJ2-7
CASRRQGRGPYEQYF
TGTGCCAGCAGGCGTCAGGGGAGGGGCCCCTACGAGCAGTACTTC
>TRBV15|.|few|TRBJ2-7
CATGASLYEQYF
TGTGCCACTGGGGCTTCATTATACGAGCAGTACTTC
>TRBV6-1|TRBD2|.|TRBJ2-1
CASRGTSGRESPYNEQFF
TGTGCCAGCAGAGGGACTAGCGGACGCGAGAGCCCCTACAATGAGCAGTTCTTC
>TRBV6-1|.|.|TRBJ2-7
CASSEGPVFGSYEQYF
TGTGCCAGCAGTGAAGGTCCGGTGTTTGGATCCTACGAGCAGTACTTC
>TRBV11-2|TRBD2|few|TRBJ2-7
CASSSLAGSYEQYF
TGTGCCAGCAGCTCACTAGCGGGTTCCTACGAGCAGTACTTC
>TRBV6-1|.|.|TRBJ1-5
CASSEAGSRNQPQHF
TGTGCCAGCAGTGAAGCCGGGTCCAGGAATCAGCCCCAGCATTTT
>TRBV10-3|.|.|TRBJ2-3
CAISAGTDTQYF
TGTGCCATCAGTGCGGGCACAGATACGCAGTATTTT
>TRBV20-1|TRBD2|.|TRBJ2-1
CSATARTSGSIYEQFF
TGCAGTGCGACAGCGCGGACTAGCGGGAGTATTTATGAGCAGTTCTTC
>TRBV20-1|.|few|TRBJ1-2
CSATGSGYGYTF
TGCAGTGCTACAGGGTCTGGCTATGGCTACACCTTC
>TRBV20-1|TRBD1|.|TRBJ2-4
CSARFTGGWEQYF
TGCAGTGCTAGGTTCACAGGGGGTTGGGAGCAGTACTTC
>TRBV18|.|few|TRBJ2-5
CASSLSGTREETQYF
TGTGCCAGCTCACTGTCCGGTACTAGGGAGGAGACCCAGTACTTC
>TRBV4-1|.|.|TRBJ1-5
CASSHLGNNQPQHF
TGCGCCAGCAGCCATTTGGGAAACAATCAGCCCCAGCATTTT
>TRBV7-9|TRBD1|few|TRBJ2-7
CASSATGTGEHEQYF
TGTGCCAGCAGCGCAACCGGGACAGGGGAACACGAGCAGTACTTC
>TRBV29-1|TRBD1|few|TRBJ2-7
CSVVRRGLSYEQYF
TGCAGCGTTGTTCGCAGGGGGCTCTCCTACGAGCAGTACTTC
>TRBV20-1|.|few|TRBJ1-2
CSASPAPGYGYTF
TGCAGTGCTAGTCCGGCCCCTGGCTATGGCTACACCTTC
>TRBV27|TRBD1|.|TRBJ1-3
CASSETGGRGNTIYF
TGTGCCAGCAGTGAGACAGGGGGAAGAGGAAACACCATATATTTT
>TRBV25-1|.|.|TRBJ2-3
CASSGPPESRTSTVTDTQYF
TGTGCCAGCAGTGGGCCGCCGGAGTCCCGGACATCAACCGTCACAGATACGCAGTATTTT
>TRBV2|.|few|TRBJ2-1
CASSGGAANEQFF
TGTGCCAGCAGTGGGGGGGCCGCCAATGAGCAGTTCTTC
>TRBV29-1|TRBD1|few|TRBJ1-2
CSAVKTGPLTYGYTF
TGCAGCGCCGTAAAGACAGGGCCTCTTACCTATGGCTACACCTTC
>TRBV4-1|.|few|TRBJ2-3
CASSHHILGGDADTQYF
TGCGCCAGCAGCCATCACATCCTGGGGGGAGACGCAGATACGCAGTATTTT
>TRBV29-1|.|few|TRBJ1-2
CSVEVHASDGYTF
TGCAGCGTTGAAGTGCATGCCTCGGATGGCTACACCTTC
>TRBV5-1|.|few|TRBJ2-3
CASYGTSSTDTQYF
TGCGCCAGCTACGGGACGTCCAGCACAGATACGCAGTATTTT
>TRBV4-1|TRBD2|few|TRBJ2-1
CASNRGGRNEQFF
TGCGCCAGCAACCGGGGGGGCCGGAATGAGCAGTTCTTC
>TRBV30|.|.|TRBJ2-7
CACKSSSYEQYF
TGTGCCTGCAAGTCTAGCTCCTACGAGCAGTACTTC
>TRBV20-1|.|.|TRBJ1-5
CSARQDSNQPQHF
TGCAGTGCTAGACAAGATAGCAATCAGCCCCAGCATTTT
>TRBV20-1|.|.|TRBJ2-3
CSAEGGTPAADTQYF
TGCAGTGCTGAGGGGGGGACTCCAGCGGCAGATACGCAGTATTTT
>TRBV29-1|TRBD1|once|TRBJ2-1
CSAVPPDREETQFF
TGCAGCGCAGTCCCCCCGGACAGGGAAGAGACCCAGTTCTTC
>TRBV20-1|TRBD1|.|TRBJ2-1
CSADRVTKGNEQFF
TGCAGTGCGGACAGGGTCACTAAGGGCAATGAGCAGTTCTTC